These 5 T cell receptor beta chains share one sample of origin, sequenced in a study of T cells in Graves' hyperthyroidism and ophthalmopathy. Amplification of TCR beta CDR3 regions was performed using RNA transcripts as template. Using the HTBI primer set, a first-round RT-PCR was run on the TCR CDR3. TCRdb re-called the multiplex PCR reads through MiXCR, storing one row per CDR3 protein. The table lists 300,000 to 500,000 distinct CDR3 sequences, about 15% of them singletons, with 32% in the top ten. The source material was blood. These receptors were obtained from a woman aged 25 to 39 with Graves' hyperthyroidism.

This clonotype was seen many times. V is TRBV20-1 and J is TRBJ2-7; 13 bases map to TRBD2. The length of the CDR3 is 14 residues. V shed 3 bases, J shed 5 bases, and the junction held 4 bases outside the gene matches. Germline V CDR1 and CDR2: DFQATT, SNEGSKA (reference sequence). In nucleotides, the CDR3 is TGCAGTGCTAGTCGGACTAGCGGGAGCAACGAGCAGTACTTC. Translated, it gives CSASRTSGSNEQYF.

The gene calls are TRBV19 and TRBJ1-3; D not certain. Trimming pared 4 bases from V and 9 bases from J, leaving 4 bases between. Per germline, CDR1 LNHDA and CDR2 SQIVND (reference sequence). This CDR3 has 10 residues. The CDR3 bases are TGTGCCAGTAGTAGTACCACCATATATTTT. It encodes CASSSTTIYF.

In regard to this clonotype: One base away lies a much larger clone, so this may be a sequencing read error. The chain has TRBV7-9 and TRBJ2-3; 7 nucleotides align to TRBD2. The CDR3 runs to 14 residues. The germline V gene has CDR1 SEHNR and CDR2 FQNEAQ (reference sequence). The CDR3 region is CVTSDGGDTDTQYF. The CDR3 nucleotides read TGTGTCACCTCGGATGGGGGGGACACAGATACGCAGTATTTT.

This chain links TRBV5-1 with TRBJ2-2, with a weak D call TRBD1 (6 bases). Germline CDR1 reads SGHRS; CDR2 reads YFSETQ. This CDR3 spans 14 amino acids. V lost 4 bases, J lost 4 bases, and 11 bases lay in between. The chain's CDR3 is CASSLDRSTGELFF. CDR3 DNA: TGCGCCAGCAGCCTCGACAGGTCCACCGGGGAGCTGTTTTTT.

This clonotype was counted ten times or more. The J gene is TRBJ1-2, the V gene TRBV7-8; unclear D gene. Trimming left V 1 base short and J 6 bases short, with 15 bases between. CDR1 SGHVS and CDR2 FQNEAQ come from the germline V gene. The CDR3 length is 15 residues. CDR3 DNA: TGTGCCAGCAGCTTAGTAGGCCAAGCGAGAAATGGCTACACCTTC. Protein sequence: CASSLVGQARNGYTF.